What follows describes a single T cell receptor (beta chain). Each sample used at least 6 million PBMCs. This sample was included in a study of blood T cells in healthy people across ages. Using a J-beta primer mix together with a sample-barcoded 5' primer, a second PCR was run for roughly 7 to 11 cycles. TCRdb re-called the 5' RACE reads through MiXCR, storing one row per CDR3 protein. The sample has almost 800,000 distinct CDR3 sequences; about 62% are singletons. The CDR3 loop spans 16 amino acids. The germline V gene has CDR1 SNHLY and CDR2 FYNNEI. V lost 7 bases to trimming and J lost 3 bases, with 19 bases between them.

The sample comprised blood. The sequence was obtained from a young man in good health. The V call is TRBV2, the J call TRBJ1-5, with no clear D. DNA of the CDR3: TGTGCCAGCACTGAGGGTAGCGGTGGGAACAATCAGCCCCAGCATTTT. Its protein product is CASTEGSGGNNQPQHF.